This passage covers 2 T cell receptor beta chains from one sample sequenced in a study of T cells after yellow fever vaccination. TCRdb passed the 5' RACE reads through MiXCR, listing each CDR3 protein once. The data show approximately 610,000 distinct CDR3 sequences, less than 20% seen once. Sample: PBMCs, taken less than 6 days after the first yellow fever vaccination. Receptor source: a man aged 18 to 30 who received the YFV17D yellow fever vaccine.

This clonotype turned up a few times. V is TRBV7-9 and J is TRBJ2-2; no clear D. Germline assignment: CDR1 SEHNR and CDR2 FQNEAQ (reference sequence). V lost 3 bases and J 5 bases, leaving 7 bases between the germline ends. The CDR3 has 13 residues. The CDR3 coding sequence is TGTGCCAGCAGCTTCGTAGAAACCGGGGAGCTGTTTTTT. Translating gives CASSFVETGELFF.

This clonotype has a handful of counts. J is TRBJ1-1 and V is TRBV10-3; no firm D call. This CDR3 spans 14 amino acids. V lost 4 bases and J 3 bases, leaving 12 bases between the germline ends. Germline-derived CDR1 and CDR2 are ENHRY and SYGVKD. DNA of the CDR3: TGTGCCATCAGTGGGAACAATTTGGACACTGAAGCTTTCTTT. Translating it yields CAISGNNLDTEAFF.